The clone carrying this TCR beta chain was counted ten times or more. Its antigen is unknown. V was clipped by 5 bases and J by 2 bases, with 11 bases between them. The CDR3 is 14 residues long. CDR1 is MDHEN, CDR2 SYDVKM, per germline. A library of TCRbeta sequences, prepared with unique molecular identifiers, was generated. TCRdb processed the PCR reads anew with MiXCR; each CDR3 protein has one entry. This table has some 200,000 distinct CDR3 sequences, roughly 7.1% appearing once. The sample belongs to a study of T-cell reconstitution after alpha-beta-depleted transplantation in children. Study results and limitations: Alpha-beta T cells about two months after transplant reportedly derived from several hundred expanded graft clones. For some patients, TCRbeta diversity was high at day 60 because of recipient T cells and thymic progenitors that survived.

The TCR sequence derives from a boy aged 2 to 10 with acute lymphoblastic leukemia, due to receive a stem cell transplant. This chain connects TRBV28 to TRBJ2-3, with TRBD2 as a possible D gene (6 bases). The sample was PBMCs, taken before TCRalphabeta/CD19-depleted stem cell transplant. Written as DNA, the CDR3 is TGTGCCAGCAGTCATCGGACTACCACAGATACGCAGTATTTT. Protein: CASSHRTTTDTQYF.